The subject of this entry is one T cell receptor beta chain. Its antigen is currently unknown. The sample belongs to a study of beta chain features in type 1 diabetes. Study-wide points: Among all four CD4+ subsets, Type 1 diabetes patients had TCRB CDR3s that were moderately but significantly shorter.

V was clipped by 5 bases and J by 6 bases, with 22 bases between them. This CDR3 spans 17 amino acids. Germline CDR1 SGHTA, CDR2 FQGNSA. Sequenced material consisted of expressed TCRB transcripts (all of the isolated RNA was reverse transcribed). Clones were sequenced by immunoSEQ multiplex PCR, and TCRdb holds only the in-frame ones, with some missing. The sample consists of under 900,000 clones, 17% of them appearing once. On average, the one heparinised blood draw given by each donor was 90 to 150 mL. What was sequenced was naive CD4+ T cells from blood. This rearrangement joins TRBV7-2 to TRBJ1-4; possibly TRBD1 for D (5 bases). The sequence was collected from a young woman in good health. DNA for the CDR3: TGTGCCAGCAGCCTACAGAATCCGGGACTCCTTCATGAAAAACTGTTTTTT. It encodes CASSLQNPGLLHEKLFF.